This T cell receptor beta chain was retrieved from a study of CD8+ T cells in alopecia areata. As the sequencing template, cDNA was produced by extracting RNA and reverse transcribing it. Here immunoSEQ multiplex PCR was the method, and the copy in TCRdb shows in-frame clones only, minus some. The repertoire includes roughly 280,000 clones, 50% to 75% of them detected once, and 0.8% to 1% sits in the top ten. Treatment reported: oral pan-JAK inhibitor, 5-10 mg twice daily. The CDR3 is made up of 13 amino acids. Germline V gene lookup returns CDR1 SGHNT and CDR2 YYREEE (reference sequence). V lost 4 bases to trimming and J lost 4 bases, with 11 bases between them.

This TCR came from a human donor with alopecia areata. This specimen was CD4+ T cells sorted from blood, taken at approximately week 51, from a patient treated with tofacitinib. The V gene is TRBV5-4, the J gene TRBJ1-1; D perhaps matches TRBD1 (6 bases). The CDR3 is CASSNTGTTEAFF. The CDR3 region has the DNA TGTGCCAGCAGCAATACAGGGACCACTGAAGCTTTCTTT.